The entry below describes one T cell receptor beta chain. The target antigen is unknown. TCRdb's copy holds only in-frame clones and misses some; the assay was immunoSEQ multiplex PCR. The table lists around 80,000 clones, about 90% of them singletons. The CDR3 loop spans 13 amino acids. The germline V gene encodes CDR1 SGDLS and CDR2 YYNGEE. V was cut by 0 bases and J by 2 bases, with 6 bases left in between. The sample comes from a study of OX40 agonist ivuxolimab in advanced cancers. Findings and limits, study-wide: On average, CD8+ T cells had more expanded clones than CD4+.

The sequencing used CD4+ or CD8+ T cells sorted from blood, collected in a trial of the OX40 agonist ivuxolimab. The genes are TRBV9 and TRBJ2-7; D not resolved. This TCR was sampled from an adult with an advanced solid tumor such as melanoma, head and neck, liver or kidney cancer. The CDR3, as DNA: TGTGCCAGCAGCGTAGGTCCCCCCTACGAGCAGTACTTC. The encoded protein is CASSVGPPYEQYF. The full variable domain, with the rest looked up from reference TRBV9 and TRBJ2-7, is DSGVTQTPKHLITATGQRVTLRCSPRSGDLSVYWYQQSLDQGLQFLIQYYNGEERAKGNILERFSAQQFPDLHSELNLSSLELGDSALYFCASSVGPPYEQYFGPGTRLTVT.